This entry lists 23 T cell receptor beta chains sequenced from one sample in a study of T cells after yellow fever vaccination. TCRdb reprocessed the 5' RACE reads via MiXCR and lists one record per CDR3 protein. The profile shows some 300,000 distinct CDR3 sequences, about 7.8% of them singletons. The sequences come from PBMCs, collected about 41 days after the first yellow fever vaccination. Receptors originate from a man in his late teens or twenties who received the YFV17D yellow fever vaccine.

This clonotype has a handful of counts. The chain carries TRBV20-1 and TRBJ1-5; D is perhaps TRBD1 (6 bases). Trimming shortened V by 3 bases and J by 5 bases, and 14 bases separated the two germline ends. The CDR3 consists of 14 residues. Looked up from germline, CDR1 is DFQATT and CDR2 is SNEGSKA (reference sequence). CDR3 protein: CSASGGAWHQPQHF. The CDR3 DNA reads TGCAGTGCTAGCGGGGGCGCTTGGCATCAGCCCCAGCATTTT.

This clonotype came up many times. The gene calls are TRBV27 and TRBJ1-5; 8 nucleotides agree with TRBD1. The CDR3 has 13 amino acids. The J segment lost 6 bases and the V segment lost 5 bases, leaving 3 bases of the junction unmatched. Per the germline V gene, CDR1 is MNHEY and CDR2 is SMNVEV (reference sequence). CDR3 in amino acids: CASSGTGGQPQHF. CDR3 coding DNA: TGTGCCAGCAGTGGAACAGGGGGTCAGCCCCAGCATTTT.

CDR3 sequence reads: CASSSRVGGSPLHF. In DNA form, the CDR3 reads TGTGCCAGCAGCTCCAGGGTCGGGGGGTCACCCCTCCACTTT. J is TRBJ1-6 and V is TRBV7-2; weak D call: TRBD1 (5 bases). CDR3 size: 14 residues. From germline, CDR1 is SGHTA and CDR2 FQGNSA. V lost 4 bases and J lost 10, with 14 bases in between.

The count of this clonotype is one. This chain links TRBV10-3 with TRBJ2-3; 8 nucleotides line up with TRBD2. CDR1 and CDR2 (germline): ENHRY, SYGVKD. The CDR3 length is 17 residues. The J segment lost 2 bases and the V segment lost 6 bases, leaving 13 bases of the junction unmatched. This CDR3 is CAISPKGGGPITDTQYF. DNA for the CDR3: TGTGCCATCAGCCCCAAGGGCGGGGGGCCAATCACAGATACGCAGTATTTT.

The chain links TRBV5-1 to TRBJ1-6; 7 bases agree with TRBD1. This CDR3 contains 15 residues. V lost 4 bases, J lost 6 bases, and 7 bases stayed unmatched. CDR1 is SGHRS and CDR2 is YFSETQ in the germline V gene. CDR3 region: CASSIGGASNSPLHF. The DNA for the CDR3 is TGCGCCAGCAGCATAGGGGGCGCTTCTAATTCACCCCTCCACTTT.

This clonotype has a handful of counts. The chain is built from TRBV5-1 and TRBJ2-3; 12 bases are shared with TRBD2. In germline, CDR1 is SGHRS, CDR2 YFSETQ. With 4 bases clipped from V and 5 bases from J, the junction kept 8 bases outside the gene matches. The CDR3 is made up of 16 amino acids. The CDR3, as DNA: TGCGCCAGCAGCAGAGCTAGCGGGGGGGCAATAGATACGCAGTATTTT. It codes for CASSRASGGAIDTQYF.

The chain couples TRBV5-5 to TRBJ2-5; TRBD1 is a possible D gene (6 bases). The germline CDR1 and CDR2 sequences are SGHKS and YYEKEE (reference sequence). This CDR3 contains 14 residues. Trimming removed 6 bases from V and 0 bases from J, with 12 bases in between. DNA of the CDR3: TGTGCCAGCACCTCGAGGGGGTACCAAGAGACCCAGTACTTC. This sequence encodes CASTSRGYQETQYF.

This clonotype was detected only a few times. The V and J genes are TRBV7-8 and TRBJ2-1; 9 nucleotides line up with TRBD2. J was trimmed by 9 bases and V by 5 bases; bases with no gene match: 11. This CDR3 region has 15 residues. Germline CDR1 is SGHVS and CDR2 is FQNEAQ. This CDR3 is CASSPGLALDSEQFF. For the CDR3, the DNA is TGTGCCAGCAGCCCTGGACTAGCGTTAGACAGTGAGCAGTTCTTC. The whole variable domain, remainder taken from reference TRBV7-8 and TRBJ2-1, is GAGVSQSPRYKVAKRGQDVALRCDPISGHVSLFWYQQALGQGPEFLTYFQNEAQLDKSGLPSDRFFAERPEGSVSTLKIQRTQQEDSAVYLCASSPGLALDSEQFFGPGTRLTVL.

This clonotype was found a few times. The V call is TRBV6-1, the J call TRBJ1-5; D possibly corresponds to TRBD1 (6 bases). V was cut by 1 base and J by 11 bases, with 12 bases left in between. This CDR3 is built from 13 residues. The germline CDR1 and CDR2 sequences are MNHNS and SASEGT. The CDR3 nucleotides are TGTGCCAGCAGTGAAGAAGGGGGGAGGGCCCAGCATTTT. Translated: CASSEEGGRAQHF.

The chain is built from TRBV3-1 and TRBJ2-7; 7 bases fit TRBD1. The CDR3 spans 14 residues. Looked up from germline, CDR1 is LGHDT and CDR2 is YNNKEL (reference sequence). Losses at the gene ends were 3 bases for V and 6 bases for J; bases not matched to a gene: 8. CDR3 amino acids: CASSHGTAGGEQYF. CDR3 nucleotide sequence: TGTGCCAGCAGCCACGGGACAGCCGGAGGCGAGCAGTACTTC.

The chain joins TRBV5-1 to TRBJ1-2; 7 nucleotides align to TRBD1. V dropped 4 bases and J dropped 0; count of bases not matched to a gene: 9. The germline gives CDR1 SGHRS, CDR2 YFSETQ. The CDR3 has 16 amino acids. The CDR3 nucleotides read TGCGCCAGCAGCCGGACAGGAGGGGCGGCTAACTATGGCTACACCTTC. Its translation: CASSRTGGAANYGYTF.

V and J are TRBV7-2 and TRBJ2-2; D is ambiguous. V was shortened by 4 bases and J by 4 bases, with 7 bases between the two germline ends. This CDR3 is 13 amino acids long. Germline V gene data show CDR1 as SGHTA and CDR2 as FQGNSA. CDR3 region: CASSSDPTGELFF. The CDR3, as DNA: TGTGCCAGCAGCTCGGACCCCACCGGGGAGCTGTTTTTT.

The chain is built from TRBV18 and TRBJ1-6; D gene ambiguous. CDR1 and CDR2 (germline): KGHSH, LQKENI. The CDR3 contains 15 residues. V lost 2 bases and J lost 5, with 10 bases in between. The CDR3 DNA follows: TGTGCCAGCTCACCAGGGGTTCACGATAATTCACCCCTCCACTTT. Amino acid sequence: CASSPGVHDNSPLHF. The variable domain in full, with the rest retrieved from reference TRBV18 and TRBJ1-6, is NAGVMQNPRHLVRRRGQEARLRCSPMKGHSHVYWYRQLPEEGLKFMVYLQKENIIDESGMPKERFSAEFPKEGPSILRIQQVVRGDSAAYFCASSPGVHDNSPLHFGNGTRLTVT.

The table lists this clonotype with a few counts. The gene calls are TRBV7-8 and TRBJ1-4; no clear D. V shed 0 bases and J shed 9 bases, with 20 bases lying between them. Germline CDR1 SGHVS, CDR2 FQNEAQ. The CDR3 consists of 17 residues. CDR3 loop: CASSLAHSGQLGQKLFF. The CDR3 coding sequence is TGTGCCAGCAGCTTAGCCCACAGCGGGCAGCTTGGTCAAAAACTGTTTTTT.

The rearrangement joins TRBV7-3 to TRBJ1-1; D is unclear. This CDR3 has 14 amino acids. Trimming removed 2 bases from V and 4 bases from J, with 11 bases in between. Germline loops: CDR1 SGHTA, CDR2 FQGTGA. The CDR3 loop reads CASSLDKWGTEAFF. CDR3 nucleotide sequence: TGTGCCAGCAGCTTAGATAAGTGGGGCACTGAAGCTTTCTTT.

This clonotype was found a few times. V usage is TRBV6-1 and J usage is TRBJ1-1; TRBD1 might be the D (6 bases). The CDR3 contains 14 residues. Trimming removed 5 bases at V and 11 bases at J, with 21 bases between. Germline CDR1 reads MNHNS; CDR2 reads SASEGT. The CDR3 DNA reads as TGTGCCAGCAGTAAGGAAGGGACCCACAGGGACGCTTTCTTT. It yields the protein CASSKEGTHRDAFF.

The chain uses TRBV7-2 and TRBJ2-5, with D possibly TRBD1 on 6 matching bases. Germline CDR1 and CDR2: SGHTA and FQGNSA. V dropped 4 bases and J dropped 5 bases, with 17 bases sitting between them. The CDR3 totals 15 residues. DNA of the CDR3: TGTGCCAGCAGCTATGGACAGCTTATAAGGGAGACCCAGTACTTC. Protein: CASSYGQLIRETQYF.

This clonotype has only a few counts. The J gene is TRBJ2-3, the V gene TRBV5-1, with 9 bases identical to TRBD2. This CDR3 has 13 amino acids. Germline V lookup: CDR1 SGHRS, CDR2 YFSETQ. The V gene end was trimmed by 6 bases and the J gene end by 1 base; junction bases not matched to a gene: 0. The CDR3 nucleotides are TGCGCCAGCACTAGCGGGGGCACAGATACGCAGTATTTT. Residues: CASTSGGTDTQYF.

This clonotype was counted a few times. The chain carries TRBV29-1 and TRBJ1-2; D may be TRBD1 (6 bases). The CDR3 contains 13 residues. V was shortened by 3 bases and J by 3 bases, with 11 bases between the two germline ends. In germline, CDR1 is SQVTM, CDR2 ANQGSEA. CDR3 in amino acids: CSVELQGDYGYTF. The CDR3 coding sequence is TGCAGCGTTGAGCTACAGGGAGACTATGGCTACACCTTC.

The V and J genes are TRBV12-3 or TRBV12-4 and TRBJ2-3; D is possibly TRBD1 (6 bases). Trimming took 6 bases from V and 2 from J, leaving 15 bases between them. CDR3 length equals 15 residues. The CDR3 protein is CASSKGTGTTDTQYF. Written as DNA, the CDR3 is TGTGCCAGCAGCAAAGGCACAGGGACCACAGATACGCAGTATTTT.

This clonotype was seen only a few times. V gene TRBV6-5 combines with J gene TRBJ2-2, with D unclear. V lost 0 bases and J lost 5, with 7 bases in between. Germline V gene sequence: CDR1 MNHEY, CDR2 SVGAGI. The CDR3 sequence is 14 residues long. CDR3 sequence: CASSYSKRTGELFF. DNA for the CDR3: TGTGCCAGCAGTTACTCGAAACGGACCGGGGAGCTGTTTTTT.

The chain employs TRBV20-1 and TRBJ2-1; D is undetermined. There are 12 residues in the CDR3. The V gene lost 4 bases and the J gene lost 5 bases, with 9 bases spanning the gap. CDR1 and CDR2 (germline): DFQATT, SNEGSKA (reference sequence). The CDR3 is CSAIPRNNEQFF. The CDR3 DNA follows: TGCAGTGCTATCCCCCGCAACAATGAGCAGTTCTTC.

This chain uses TRBV4-3 with TRBJ2-2; D remains unclear. The CDR3 has 16 amino acids. In germline, CDR1 is LGHNA, CDR2 YSLEER. V was pared by 1 base and J by 3 bases, with 12 bases between. The CDR3 is CASSQVILTYTGELFF. CDR3 nucleotides: TGCGCCAGCAGCCAAGTAATCCTGACCTACACCGGGGAGCTGTTTTTT.